This TCR beta chain is drawn from a study of blood T cell repertoires in COVID-19. On the study more broadly: Collection of acute and convalescent COVID-19 samples took place in the United States, Italy and Spain. T cells, B-cell-depleted T cells, or PBMCs supplied cDNA or gDNA.

The CDR3 consists of 15 residues. Germline V CDR1 and CDR2: SGHTA, FQGNSA. The V and J ends lost 1 base and 3 bases respectively, with 10 bases between them. Original analysis: Amplifying reference gene primers gave estimates of nucleated cell counts. The assay was immunoSEQ multiplex PCR, and TCRdb's table has in-frame clones only and misses some. That table gives V, J and clone size, and the DNA gave D and trimming. The profile shows about 210,000 clones, about 83% of them singletons. The material sequenced was peripheral blood. The clonotype comes from a woman between 45 and 60 years old with active or convalescent COVID-19. The genes are TRBV7-2 and TRBJ1-5; D ambiguous. CDR3 bases: TGTGCCAGCAGCTTAGTGGCCCAATTCAATCAGCCCCAGCATTTT. Encoded protein: CASSLVAQFNQPQHF. Full variable domain (outside the CDR3, taken from reference TRBV7-2 and TRBJ1-5): GAGVSQSPSNKVTEKGKDVELRCDPISGHTALYWYRQSLGQGLEFLIYFQGNSAPDKSGLPSDRFSAERTGGSVSTLTIQRTQQEDSAVYLCASSLVAQFNQPQHFGDGTRLSIL.